This TCR beta chain appears in the sequencing data of a study of cytomegalovirus exposure and HLA in healthy donors. Study outcomes and limitations: Later analysis showed most CMV-associated TCR beta chains appearing HLA-restricted. A later analysis by the authors found several of the most significant clusters apparently linked to common viral pathogens. With later analysis, a missense DCLRE1C variant became linked to TCR beta V- and J-gene trimming.

Among the donors, all were healthy bone marrow donors. Primers for the PCR totalled 60 Vbeta and 13 Jbeta. Assay used: immunoSEQ multiplex PCR; TCRdb lists only in-frame clones, some missing. The repertoire holds roughly 150,000 clones, with over 70% as singletons. This clone turned up a few times. Its target is unknown. The same CDR3 arises from other DNA sequences in this sample as well. The TCR sequence derives from a man aged 35-49 years in good health and CMV-seronegative. Specimen: PBMCs.

CDR3 coding DNA: TGTGCCAGCAGCTTTGCAGGCACCGGGGAGCTGTTTTTT. Encoded protein: CASSFAGTGELFF. V gene TRBV5-6 combines with J gene TRBJ2-2; the D is unclear. This CDR3 has 13 residues. Looked up from germline, CDR1 is SGHDT and CDR2 is YYEEEE. Trimming removed 2 bases from V and 4 bases from J, with 6 bases in between. The whole variable domain, filled in from reference TRBV5-6 and TRBJ2-2, reads DAGVTQSPTHLIKTRGQQVTLRCSPKSGHDTVSWYQQALGQGPQFIFQYYEEEERQRGNFPDRFSGHQFPNYSSELNVNALLLGDSALYLCASSFAGTGELFFGEGSRLTVL.